This passage covers 20 T cell receptor beta chains from one sample sequenced in a study of beta chain features in type 1 diabetes. Reverse transcribing all isolated RNA meant expressed TCRB transcripts were sequenced. The repertoire was sequenced with immunoSEQ multiplex PCR; TCRdb's copy has only in-frame clones and lacks some. The sample carries hundreds of thousands of clones, 15% recorded once. The sample was naive CD4+ T cells from blood. These receptors were taken from a man younger than 35 in good health.

This clone was detected only a few times. V usage is TRBV14 and J usage is TRBJ2-7, with 7 bases matching TRBD2. The CDR3 consists of 15 residues. V gave up 4 bases and J gave up 2 bases; unmatched junction bases: 8. CDR1 and CDR2 from the germline V gene are SGHDN and FVKESK. The CDR3 DNA follows: TGTGCCAGCAGCCCCGGGGGGAGGAGTCCCTACGAGCAGTACTTC. Its protein is CASSPGGRSPYEQYF.

A few counts support this clone. This rearrangement joins TRBV7-6 to TRBJ1-1; the D is unclear. The germline V and J ends were trimmed by 2 bases and 1 base, with 14 bases remaining between them. This CDR3 has 16 residues. Germline V gene sequence: CDR1 SGHVS, CDR2 FNYEAQ. Here the CDR3 reads CASSLSYRQRNTEAFF. In nucleotides, the CDR3 is TGTGCCAGCAGCTTATCATATAGGCAGAGGAACACTGAAGCTTTCTTT.

The V call is TRBV28, the J call TRBJ1-5; 8 bases are shared with TRBD1. The CDR3 covers 15 residues. The junction had 5 bases not matched to a gene; V was cut back by 4 bases and J by 3 bases. The germline V gene encodes CDR1 MDHEN and CDR2 SYDVKM. DNA for the CDR3: TGTGCCAGCAGTTCCCGGACAGGGAACAATCAGCCCCAGCATTTT. Residues: CASSSRTGNNQPQHF.

The chain uses TRBV7-8 and TRBJ2-7; D is possibly TRBD1 or TRBD2 (6 bases each). V was pared by 4 bases and J by 6 bases, with 19 bases between. CDR3 length: 15 amino acids. CDR1 is SGHVS, CDR2 FQNEAQ, per germline. As DNA, the CDR3 is TGTGCCAGCAGCTGGAGGGTCGGGACGGGGGCCGAGCAGTACTTC. Residues: CASSWRVGTGAEQYF.

This rearrangement joins TRBV19 to TRBJ2-5; 10 nucleotides match TRBD2. CDR1 is LNHDA and CDR2 is SQIVND in the germline V gene (reference sequence). This CDR3 has 18 residues. With V trimmed by 1 base and J by 6 bases, 14 bases remained unmatched. In nucleotides, the CDR3 is TGTGCCAGTAGTATAGTTTGGCTAGCGGGAGTACAACGCAAGACCCAGTACTTC. Translated: CASSIVWLAGVQRKTQYF.

As to this clone: Other DNA sequences in this specimen translate into the identical CDR3. V is TRBV18 and J is TRBJ1-5; the D gene is possibly TRBD1 (6 bases). Germline assignment: CDR1 KGHSH and CDR2 LQKENI. The germline V and J ends were trimmed by 3 bases and 0 bases, with 12 bases remaining between them. CDR3 length equals 16 residues. CDR3 DNA: TGTGCCAGCTCACCCGGGGGGCTCTATAGCAATCAGCCCCAGCATTTT. Its protein is CASSPGGLYSNQPQHF.

This clone was seen only a few times. The chain has TRBV10-3 and TRBJ1-2, with 8 bases matching TRBD1. This CDR3 region has 15 residues. After removal of 6 bases from V and 4 bases from J, the junction contained 10 bases not matched to a gene. From germline, CDR1 is ENHRY and CDR2 SYGVKD. In DNA, the CDR3 is TGTGCCATCAGGGGTTCGGTAGGACAGGGCTATGGCTACACCTTC. This codes for CAIRGSVGQGYGYTF.

This clone was counted only a few times. V and J are TRBV23-1 and TRBJ1-2; TRBD1 matches at 7 bases. TRBV23-1 is classed as an ORF, of uncertain function. The CDR3 loop spans 14 amino acids. V trimming: 1 base; J trimming: 2 bases; junction bases outside the gene matches: 1. CDR3 sequence (DNA): TGCGCCAGCAGTCAATGGGACAGCAACTATGGCTACACCTTC. Translated, it gives CASSQWDSNYGYTF.

This clone was observed a few times. The genes are TRBV7-3 and TRBJ1-1; D is perhaps TRBD1 (5 bases). The length of the CDR3 is 14 residues. The V end lost 5 bases, the J end lost 4 bases, and 14 bases lay between the germline ends. Germline loops: CDR1 SGHTA, CDR2 FQGTGA. The CDR3 DNA reads as TGTGCCAGCAGCCTAGCCCCCCAGGGCACTGAAGCTTTCTTT. Protein sequence: CASSLAPQGTEAFF.

This clone was found a few times. The sample has other DNA sequences that encode this CDR3 too. The V gene is TRBV7-9, the J gene TRBJ1-1; no definite D call. The CDR3 runs 14 residues. Trimming took off 3 bases at V and 2 bases at J, with 10 bases between the two ends. The V gene's germline CDR1 is SEHNR and CDR2 FQNEAQ (reference sequence). The CDR3 reads CASSFPGLNTEAFF. CDR3 nucleotide sequence: TGTGCCAGCAGCTTCCCGGGCCTCAACACTGAAGCTTTCTTT.

This chain connects TRBV4-3 to TRBJ2-7; no reliable D call. This CDR3 region has 15 residues. The germline V gene has CDR1 LGHNA and CDR2 YSLEER. Between the trimmed V and J ends, which lost 2 bases and 2 bases, there was a span of 13 bases. CDR3 nucleotide sequence: TGCGCCAGCAGCCAATTTGCAGGAACAGCCTACGAGCAGTACTTC. Its translation is CASSQFAGTAYEQYF.

This chain joins TRBV2 and TRBJ2-7; D is ambiguous. This CDR3 region has 16 residues. With 0 bases removed from V and 0 bases from J, the gap between germline ends came to 12 bases. Germline values: CDR1 SNHLY, CDR2 FYNNEI. This CDR3 is CASSEAITGSSYEQYF. CDR3 DNA sequence: TGTGCCAGCAGTGAAGCCATCACGGGCAGCTCCTACGAGCAGTACTTC.

This clone was counted once. The chain joins TRBV7-2 to TRBJ1-5; no reliable D call. CDR3 length: 15 residues. Germline V gives CDR1 SGHTA, CDR2 FQGNSA. Trimming took 1 base from V and 0 from J, leaving 7 bases between them. CDR3 sequence reads: CASSLDPYSNQPQHF. CDR3 sequence (DNA): TGTGCCAGCAGCTTAGACCCATATAGCAATCAGCCCCAGCATTTT.

This clone showed up just a few times. The CDR3 is CASSERASGVYEQYF. The CDR3 DNA reads TGTGCCAGCAGTGAACGAGCGTCGGGAGTGTACGAGCAGTACTTC. The V and J genes are TRBV6-1 and TRBJ2-7, with a weak D call TRBD2 (6 bases). Germline V gives CDR1 MNHNS, CDR2 SASEGT. The CDR3 is 15 residues long. V lost 2 bases and J 4 bases, leaving 15 bases between the germline ends.

The gene calls are TRBV28 and TRBJ2-7; TRBD1 is a possible D gene (5 bases). Germline-derived CDR1 and CDR2 are MDHEN and SYDVKM. This CDR3 is built from 14 residues. V shed 5 bases and J shed 2 bases, with 13 bases lying between them. The CDR3 DNA is TGTGCCAGCAGTCTAGGGTCAGGGACCTACGAGCAGTACTTC. It is translated as CASSLGSGTYEQYF.

The chain couples TRBV2 to TRBJ1-1; D unresolved. V lost 5 bases to trimming and J lost 5 bases, with 18 bases between them. From germline, CDR1 is SNHLY and CDR2 FYNNEI. The CDR3 totals 15 residues. CDR3: CASSSREHTKTEAFF. The CDR3 DNA follows: TGTGCCAGCAGTTCCCGGGAACATACTAAGACTGAAGCTTTCTTT.

The J gene is TRBJ2-4, the V gene TRBV2, with 9 bases that match TRBD2. V trimming: 3 bases; J trimming: 2 bases; junction bases outside the gene matches: 8. This CDR3 contains 17 residues. Germline V gene sequence: CDR1 SNHLY, CDR2 FYNNEI. In DNA, the CDR3 is TGTGCCAGCAGTGATCTTAGCGGGAGTGTGTCCAAAAACATTCAGTACTTC. This translates into CASSDLSGSVSKNIQYF.

In its sample, this clone was seen a few times. This chain uses TRBV7-2 with TRBJ2-2; D uncertain. CDR1 SGHTA and CDR2 FQGNSA come from the germline V gene. The CDR3 extends over 12 amino acids. The V end lost 3 bases, the J end lost 9 bases, and 8 bases lay between the germline ends. The CDR3 DNA sequence: TGTGCCAGCAGCTTTGGGGTCTGGGAGCTGTTTTTT. This codes for CASSFGVWELFF.

This clone has only a few counts. The chain uses TRBV6-1 and TRBJ1-2; TRBD1 is a possible D gene (5 bases). Per the germline V gene, CDR1 is MNHNS and CDR2 is SASEGT. Trimming left V 1 base short and J 3 bases short, with 12 bases between. The CDR3 extends over 15 amino acids. The CDR3 loop reads CASSEVGLGHYGYTF. The CDR3 coding sequence is TGTGCCAGCAGTGAAGTTGGTCTGGGGCACTATGGCTACACCTTC.

A few counts support this clone. The chain joins TRBV9 to TRBJ2-1; 8 positions agree with TRBD1. Germline V gene lookup returns CDR1 SGDLS and CDR2 YYNGEE. J lost 9 bases, V lost 0 bases, and 8 bases had no gene match. The CDR3 spans 15 residues. CDR3 DNA: TGTGCCAGCAGCGTAGTGTTGGACAGGGTAGGTGAGCAGTTCTTC. The encoded protein is CASSVVLDRVGEQFF.